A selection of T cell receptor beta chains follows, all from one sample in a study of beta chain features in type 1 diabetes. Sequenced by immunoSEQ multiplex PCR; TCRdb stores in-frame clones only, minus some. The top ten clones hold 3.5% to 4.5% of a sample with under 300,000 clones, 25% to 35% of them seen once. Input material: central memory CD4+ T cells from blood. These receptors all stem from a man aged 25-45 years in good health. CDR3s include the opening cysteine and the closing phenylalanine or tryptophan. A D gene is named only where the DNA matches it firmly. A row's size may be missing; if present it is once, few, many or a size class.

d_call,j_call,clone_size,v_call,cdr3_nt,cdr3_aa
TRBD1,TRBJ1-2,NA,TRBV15,TGTGCCACCAGCCGGGACAGGGGGATGGGTGGCTACACCTTC,CATSRDRGMGGYTF
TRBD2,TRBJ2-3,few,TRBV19,TGTGCCAGTAGTATAGATTCTAGCGGGAGGGCCAGAGATACGCAGTATTTT,CASSIDSSGRARDTQYF
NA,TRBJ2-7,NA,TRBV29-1,TGCAGCGTTGGCCGTGGCGCCGAGCAGTACTTC,CSVGRGAEQYF
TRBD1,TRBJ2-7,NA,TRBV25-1,TGTGCCAGCAGTGTCGACAGGGCCACCTACGAGCAGTACTTC,CASSVDRATYEQYF
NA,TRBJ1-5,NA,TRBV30,TGTGCCTGGGACCAGGGGTCAGGCAATCAGCCCCAGCATTTT,CAWDQGSGNQPQHF
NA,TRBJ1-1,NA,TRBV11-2,TGTGCCAGCAGCTCCTACAGGATGAACACTGAAGCTTTCTTT,CASSSYRMNTEAFF
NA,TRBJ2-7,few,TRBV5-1,TGCGCCAGCAGCTTGGAATGGGGTAACGCCTACGAGCAGTACTTC,CASSLEWGNAYEQYF
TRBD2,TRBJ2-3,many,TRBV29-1,TGCAGCGTTGTAGCGGGAGTGCTCGATACGCAGTATTTT,CSVVAGVLDTQYF
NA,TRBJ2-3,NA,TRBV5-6,TGTGCCAGCAGCTTAAGGGTAGCAGATACGCAGTATTTT,CASSLRVADTQYF
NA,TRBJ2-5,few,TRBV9,TGTGCCAGCAGCGTAATGGGTCCAGAGACCCAGTACTTC,CASSVMGPETQYF
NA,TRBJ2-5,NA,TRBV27,TGTGCCAGCAGTGACAGCAAAGAGACCCAGTACTTC,CASSDSKETQYF
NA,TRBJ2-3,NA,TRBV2,TGTGCCAGCAGACTTGACGGAAACACAGATACGCAGTATTTT,CASRLDGNTDTQYF
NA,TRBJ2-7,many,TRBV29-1,TGCAGCGTTACTGCGGCAGGGACTGTCTACGAGCAGTACTTC,CSVTAAGTVYEQYF
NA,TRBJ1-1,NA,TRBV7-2,TGTGCCAGCAGCTTCGGCCAGATGAACACTGAAGCTTTCTTT,CASSFGQMNTEAFF
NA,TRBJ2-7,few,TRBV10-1,TGCGCCAGCAGTGAAGTAGGACAGCCCTACGAGCAGTACTTC,CASSEVGQPYEQYF
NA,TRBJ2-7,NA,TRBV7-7,TGTGCCAGCAGCTCCGACCGAGGAGGGGAGCAGTACTTC,CASSSDRGGEQYF
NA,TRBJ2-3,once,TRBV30,TGTGCCTGGAGTAGGAGGGGCAGGAGGACAGATACGCAGTATTTT,CAWSRRGRRTDTQYF
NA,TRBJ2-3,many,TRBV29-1,TGCAGCGTCCACCCTGGGGGGAATACGCAGTATTTT,CSVHPGGNTQYF
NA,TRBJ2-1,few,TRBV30,TGTGCCTGGAGTGGGTCGGGTAATCGGGAGCAGTTCTTC,CAWSGSGNREQFF
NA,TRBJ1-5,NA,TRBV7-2,TGTGCCAGCAGCTCGGGTTCCTACAATCAGCCCCAGCATTTT,CASSSGSYNQPQHF
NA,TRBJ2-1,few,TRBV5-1,TGCGCCAGCAGCTTGGGAAGCTCCAACAATGAGCAGTTCTTC,CASSLGSSNNEQFF
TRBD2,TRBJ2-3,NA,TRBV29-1,TGCAGCGTGCGGACTAGCGGCCCTTCTAGCACAGATACGCAGTATTTT,CSVRTSGPSSTDTQYF
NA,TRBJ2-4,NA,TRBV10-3,TGTGCCATCAGTCCCCCCGGAATAACGAACATTCAGTACTTC,CAISPPGITNIQYF
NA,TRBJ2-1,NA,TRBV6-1,TGTGCCAGCAGTGAAGGAACGGGAGTTTTTTATGAGCAGTTCTTC,CASSEGTGVFYEQFF
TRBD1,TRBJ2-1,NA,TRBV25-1,TGTGCCAGCAGTGGTCGGGGGGACAGGGGGAACAATGAGCAGTTCTTC,CASSGRGDRGNNEQFF
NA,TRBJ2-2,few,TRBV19,TGTGCCAGTATTCGGACCGGCAACACCGGGGAGCTGTTTTTT,CASIRTGNTGELFF
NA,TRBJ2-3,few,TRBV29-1,TGCAGCGTTGAAGGTTCAGGAACAGATACGCAGTATTTT,CSVEGSGTDTQYF
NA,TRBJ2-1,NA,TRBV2,TGTGCCAGCAGTTGGGACCGCACCCGGAGCTCCTACAATGAGCAGTTCTTC,CASSWDRTRSSYNEQFF
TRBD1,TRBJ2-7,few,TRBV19,TGTGCCAAAACCCTTGGGACAGGGCTTAGCTCCTACGAGCAGTACTTC,CAKTLGTGLSSYEQYF
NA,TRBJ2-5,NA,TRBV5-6,TGTGCCAGCAGCTTGGTGGCAGCCGCCCAAGAGACCCAGTACTTC,CASSLVAAAQETQYF
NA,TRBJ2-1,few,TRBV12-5,TGTGCTAGTGTCCCTGGGGACGTCAACAATGAGCAGTTCTTC,CASVPGDVNNEQFF
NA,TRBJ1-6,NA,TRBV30,TGTGCCTGGAGTGTAGTCCGGGACGTAATCACCCTCCACTTT,CAWSVVRDVITLHF
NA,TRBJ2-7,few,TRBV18,TGTGCCAGCTCGTCGGGCAGCGGATACGAGCAGTACTTC,CASSSGSGYEQYF
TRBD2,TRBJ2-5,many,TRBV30,TGTGCCTGGTCGGAGGGGACTAGCGGGAGGGACGAGACCCAGTACTTC,CAWSEGTSGRDETQYF
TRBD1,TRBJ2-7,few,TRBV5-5,TGTGCCAGCAGCTTTGACAGGGGGCCCTACGAGCAGTACTTC,CASSFDRGPYEQYF
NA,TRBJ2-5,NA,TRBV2,TGTGCCAGCAGTGGCGAGGGCGTCGTTGGTGGGTACTTC,CASSGEGVVGGYF
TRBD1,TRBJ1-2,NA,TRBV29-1,TGCAGCGTTGGCCCGGACAGGGCTAACTATGGCTACACCTTC,CSVGPDRANYGYTF
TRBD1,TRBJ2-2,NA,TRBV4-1,TGCGCCAGCAGCCAGGCACAGGGGGTGGGCGGGGAGCTGTTTTTT,CASSQAQGVGGELFF
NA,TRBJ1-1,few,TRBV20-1,TGCAGTGCTAGAGACCCCCCCGAAGCTTTCTTT,CSARDPPEAFF
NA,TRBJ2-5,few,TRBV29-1,TGCAGCGTAACTGGGGGAGAGACCCAGTACTTC,CSVTGGETQYF